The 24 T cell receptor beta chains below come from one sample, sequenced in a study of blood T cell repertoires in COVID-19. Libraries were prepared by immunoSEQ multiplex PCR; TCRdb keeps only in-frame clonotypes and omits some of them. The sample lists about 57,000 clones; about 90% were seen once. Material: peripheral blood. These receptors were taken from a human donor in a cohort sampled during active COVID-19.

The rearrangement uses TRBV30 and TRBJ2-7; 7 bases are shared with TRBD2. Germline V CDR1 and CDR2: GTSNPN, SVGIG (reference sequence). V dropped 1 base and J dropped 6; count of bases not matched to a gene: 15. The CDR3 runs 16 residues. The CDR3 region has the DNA TGTGCCTGGAGTGCACAATCCGGACTAGTATCTCGCGAGCAGTACTTC. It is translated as CAWSAQSGLVSREQYF.

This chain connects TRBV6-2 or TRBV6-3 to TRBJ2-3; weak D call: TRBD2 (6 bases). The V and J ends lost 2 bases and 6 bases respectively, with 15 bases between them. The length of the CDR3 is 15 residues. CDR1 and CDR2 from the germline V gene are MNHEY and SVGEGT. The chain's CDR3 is CASSYRASVVDTQYF. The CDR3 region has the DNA TGTGCCAGCAGTTACAGGGCTAGCGTCGTGGATACGCAGTATTTT.

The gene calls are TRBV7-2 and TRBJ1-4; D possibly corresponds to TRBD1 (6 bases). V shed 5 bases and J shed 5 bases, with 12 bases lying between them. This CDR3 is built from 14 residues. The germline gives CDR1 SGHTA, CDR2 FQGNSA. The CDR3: CASSRRGGNEKLFF. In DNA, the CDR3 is TGTGCCAGCAGCAGAAGGGGGGGAAATGAAAAACTGTTTTTT.

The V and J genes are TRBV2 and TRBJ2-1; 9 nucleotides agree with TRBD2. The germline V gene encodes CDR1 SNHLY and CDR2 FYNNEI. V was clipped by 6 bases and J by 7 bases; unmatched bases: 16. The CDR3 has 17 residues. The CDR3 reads CASSPQLRAGGLNEQFF. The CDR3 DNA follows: TGTGCCAGCAGCCCTCAGCTTCGGGCGGGAGGGCTAAATGAGCAGTTCTTC. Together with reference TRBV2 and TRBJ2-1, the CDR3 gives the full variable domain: EPEVTQTPSHQVTQMGQEVILRCVPISNHLYFYWYRQILGQKVEFLVSFYNNEISEKSEIFDDQFSVERPDGSNFTLKIRSTKLEDSAMYFCASSPQLRAGGLNEQFFGPGTRLTVL.

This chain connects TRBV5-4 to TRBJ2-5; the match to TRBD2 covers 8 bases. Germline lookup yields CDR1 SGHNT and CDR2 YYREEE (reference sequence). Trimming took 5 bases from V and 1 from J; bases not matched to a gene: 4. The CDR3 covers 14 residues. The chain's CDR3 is CASSSGLAQETQYF. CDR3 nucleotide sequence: TGTGCCAGCAGTTCCGGACTAGCCCAAGAGACCCAGTACTTC.

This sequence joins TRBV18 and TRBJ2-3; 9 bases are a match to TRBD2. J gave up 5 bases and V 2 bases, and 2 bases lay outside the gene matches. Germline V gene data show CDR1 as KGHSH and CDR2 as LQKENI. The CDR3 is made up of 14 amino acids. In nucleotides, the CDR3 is TGTGCCAGCTCACCAATAGCGGGAGAAGATACGCAGTATTTT. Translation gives CASSPIAGEDTQYF.

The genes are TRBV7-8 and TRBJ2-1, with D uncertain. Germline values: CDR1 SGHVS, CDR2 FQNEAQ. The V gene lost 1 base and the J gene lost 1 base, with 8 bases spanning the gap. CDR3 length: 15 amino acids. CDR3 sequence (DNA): TGTGCCAGCAGCTTAGTACACAGATCCTACAATGAGCAGTTCTTC. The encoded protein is CASSLVHRSYNEQFF.

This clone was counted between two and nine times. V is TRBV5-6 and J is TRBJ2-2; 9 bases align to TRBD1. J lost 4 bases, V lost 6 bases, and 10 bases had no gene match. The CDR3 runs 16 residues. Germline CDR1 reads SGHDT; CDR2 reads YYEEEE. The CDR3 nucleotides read TGTGCCAGCATTTGGGGACAGGGTACGTCCACCGGGGAGCTGTTTTTT. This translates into CASIWGQGTSTGELFF. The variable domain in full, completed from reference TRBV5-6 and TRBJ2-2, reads DAGVTQSPTHLIKTRGQQVTLRCSPKSGHDTVSWYQQALGQGPQFIFQYYEEEERQRGNFPDRFSGHQFPNYSSELNVNALLLGDSALYLCASIWGQGTSTGELFFGEGSRLTVL.

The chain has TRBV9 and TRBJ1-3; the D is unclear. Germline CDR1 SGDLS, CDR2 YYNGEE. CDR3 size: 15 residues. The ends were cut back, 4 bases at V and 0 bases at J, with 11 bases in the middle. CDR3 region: CASSQFPGSGNTIYF. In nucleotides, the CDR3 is TGTGCCAGCAGCCAATTTCCCGGCTCTGGAAACACCATATATTTT.

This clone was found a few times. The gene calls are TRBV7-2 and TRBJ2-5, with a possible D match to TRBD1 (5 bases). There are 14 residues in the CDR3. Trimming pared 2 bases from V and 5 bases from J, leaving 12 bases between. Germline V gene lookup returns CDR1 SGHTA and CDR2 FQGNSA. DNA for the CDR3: TGTGCCAGCAGCTTAAGTGGGGCAGGGGAGACCCAGTACTTC. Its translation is CASSLSGAGETQYF.

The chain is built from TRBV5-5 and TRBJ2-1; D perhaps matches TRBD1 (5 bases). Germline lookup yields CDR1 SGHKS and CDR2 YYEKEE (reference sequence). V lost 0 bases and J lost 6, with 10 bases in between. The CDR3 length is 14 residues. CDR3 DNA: TGTGCCAGCAGCTTGGGACAGCCTTCCAATGAGCAGTTCTTC. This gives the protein CASSLGQPSNEQFF.

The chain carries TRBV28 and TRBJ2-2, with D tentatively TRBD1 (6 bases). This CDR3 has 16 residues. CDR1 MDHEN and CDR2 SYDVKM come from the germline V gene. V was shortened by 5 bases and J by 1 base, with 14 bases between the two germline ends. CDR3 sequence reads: CASSKWDILNTGELFF. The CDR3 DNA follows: TGTGCCAGCAGTAAATGGGACATCCTGAACACCGGGGAGCTGTTTTTT.

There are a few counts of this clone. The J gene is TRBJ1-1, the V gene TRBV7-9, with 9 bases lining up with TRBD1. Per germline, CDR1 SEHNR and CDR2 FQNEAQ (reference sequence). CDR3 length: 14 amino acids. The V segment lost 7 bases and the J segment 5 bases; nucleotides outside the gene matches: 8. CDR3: CASILDRGRTEAFF. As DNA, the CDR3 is TGTGCCAGCATCCTCGACAGGGGGAGAACTGAAGCTTTCTTT.

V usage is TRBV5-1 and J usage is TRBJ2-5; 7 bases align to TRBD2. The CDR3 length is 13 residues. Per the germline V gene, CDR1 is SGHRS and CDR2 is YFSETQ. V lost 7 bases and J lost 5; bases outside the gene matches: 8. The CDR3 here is CASAWEGRETQYF. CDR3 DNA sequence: TGCGCCAGCGCCTGGGAGGGGCGCGAGACCCAGTACTTC.

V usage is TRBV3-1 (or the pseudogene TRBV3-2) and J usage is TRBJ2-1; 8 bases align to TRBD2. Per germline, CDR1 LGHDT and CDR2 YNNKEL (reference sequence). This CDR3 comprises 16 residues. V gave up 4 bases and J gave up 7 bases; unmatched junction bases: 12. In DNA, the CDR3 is TGTGCCAGCAGCCCAAGTAGGAGCGGGAGAAGGAATGAGCAGTTCTTC. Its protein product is CASSPSRSGRRNEQFF.

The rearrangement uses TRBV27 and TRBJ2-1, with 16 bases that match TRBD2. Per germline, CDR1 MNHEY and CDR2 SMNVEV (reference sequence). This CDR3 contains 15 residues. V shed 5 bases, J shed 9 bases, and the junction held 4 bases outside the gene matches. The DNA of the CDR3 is TGTGCCAGCAGTGGGACTAGCGGGAGGGCCCTTGAGCAGTTCTTC. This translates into CASSGTSGRALEQFF.

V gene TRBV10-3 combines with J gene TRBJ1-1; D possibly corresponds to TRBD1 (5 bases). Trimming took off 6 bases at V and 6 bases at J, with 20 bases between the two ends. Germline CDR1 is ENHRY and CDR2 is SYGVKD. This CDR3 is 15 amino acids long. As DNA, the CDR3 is TGTGCCATCAGCAACGATGGGGCTCATAGGGCTGAAGCTTTCTTT. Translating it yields CAISNDGAHRAEAFF.

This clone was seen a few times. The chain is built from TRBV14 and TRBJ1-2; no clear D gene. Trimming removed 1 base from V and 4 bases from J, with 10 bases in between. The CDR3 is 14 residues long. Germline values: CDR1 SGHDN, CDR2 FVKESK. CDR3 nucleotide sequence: TGTGCCAGCAGCCAAGCGGGAATCAGCTATGGCTACACCTTC. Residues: CASSQAGISYGYTF.

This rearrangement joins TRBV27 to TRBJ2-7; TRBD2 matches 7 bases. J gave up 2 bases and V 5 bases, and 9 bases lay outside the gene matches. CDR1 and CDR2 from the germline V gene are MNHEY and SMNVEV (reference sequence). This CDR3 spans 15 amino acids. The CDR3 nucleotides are TGTGCCAGCAGTCCCAGGACTAGGGTGGCCTACGAGCAGTACTTC. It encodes CASSPRTRVAYEQYF.

The CDR3 region is CASSFGTRFDEQYF. In DNA form, the CDR3 reads TGTGCCAGCAGCTTCGGGACTAGATTTGACGAGCAGTACTTC. The chain carries TRBV7-2 and TRBJ2-7; 8 positions agree with TRBD2. Germline assignment: CDR1 SGHTA and CDR2 FQGNSA. The CDR3 length is 14 residues. Trimming took 3 bases from V and 5 from J; bases not matched to a gene: 6.

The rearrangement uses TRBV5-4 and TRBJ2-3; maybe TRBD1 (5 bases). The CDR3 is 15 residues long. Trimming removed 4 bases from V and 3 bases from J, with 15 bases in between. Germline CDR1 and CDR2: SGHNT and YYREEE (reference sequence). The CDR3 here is CASSQGQARTDTQYF. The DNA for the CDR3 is TGTGCCAGCAGCCAGGGCCAGGCGCGTACAGATACGCAGTATTTT.

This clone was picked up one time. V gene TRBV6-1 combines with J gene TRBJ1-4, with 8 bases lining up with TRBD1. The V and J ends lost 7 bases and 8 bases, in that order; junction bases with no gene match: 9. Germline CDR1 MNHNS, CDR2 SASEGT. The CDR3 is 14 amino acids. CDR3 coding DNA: TGTGCCAGCAACCAGGACAGGGCGAGGGAAAAACTGTTTTTT. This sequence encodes CASNQDRAREKLFF.

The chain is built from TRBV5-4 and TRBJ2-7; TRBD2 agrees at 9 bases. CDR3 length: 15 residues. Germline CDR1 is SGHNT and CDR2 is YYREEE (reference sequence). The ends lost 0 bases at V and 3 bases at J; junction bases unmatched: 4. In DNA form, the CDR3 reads TGTGCCAGCAGCTTGGGCGGGACTAGCCTCTACGAGCAGTACTTC. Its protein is CASSLGGTSLYEQYF.

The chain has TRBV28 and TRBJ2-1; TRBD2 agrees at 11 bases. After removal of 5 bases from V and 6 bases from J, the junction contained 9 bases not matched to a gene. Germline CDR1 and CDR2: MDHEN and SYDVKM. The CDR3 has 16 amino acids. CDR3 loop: CASSLGGGLAGNEQFF. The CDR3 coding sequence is TGTGCCAGCAGTCTCGGGGGCGGACTAGCGGGCAATGAGCAGTTCTTC.